This T cell receptor beta chain stems from a study of response to subunit inactivated influenza vaccine. Study-wide results and caveats: It was suggested by the authors that few new T cells are recruited by each seasonal influenza vaccination.

Trimming stripped 1 base from V and 1 base from J, with 7 bases between. CDR1 and CDR2 from the germline V gene are DFQATT and SNEGSKA (reference sequence). This CDR3 is 13 amino acids long. TCRdb analysed the RT-PCR reads with MiXCR anew, one entry per CDR3 protein. The data hold approximately 500,000 distinct CDR3 sequences, with over 10% observed a single time. About this clonotype itself: The antigen remains undetermined.

This specimen was PBMCs from blood, taken 40 to 50 days after vaccination. The chain joins TRBV20-1 to TRBJ1-1; D unresolved. This clonotype originated in a man aged 45-60 years who received an inactivated influenza vaccine. The DNA for the CDR3 is TGCAGTGCTAGAGCGATGACGAACACTGAAGCTTTCTTT. Its translation is CSARAMTNTEAFF.